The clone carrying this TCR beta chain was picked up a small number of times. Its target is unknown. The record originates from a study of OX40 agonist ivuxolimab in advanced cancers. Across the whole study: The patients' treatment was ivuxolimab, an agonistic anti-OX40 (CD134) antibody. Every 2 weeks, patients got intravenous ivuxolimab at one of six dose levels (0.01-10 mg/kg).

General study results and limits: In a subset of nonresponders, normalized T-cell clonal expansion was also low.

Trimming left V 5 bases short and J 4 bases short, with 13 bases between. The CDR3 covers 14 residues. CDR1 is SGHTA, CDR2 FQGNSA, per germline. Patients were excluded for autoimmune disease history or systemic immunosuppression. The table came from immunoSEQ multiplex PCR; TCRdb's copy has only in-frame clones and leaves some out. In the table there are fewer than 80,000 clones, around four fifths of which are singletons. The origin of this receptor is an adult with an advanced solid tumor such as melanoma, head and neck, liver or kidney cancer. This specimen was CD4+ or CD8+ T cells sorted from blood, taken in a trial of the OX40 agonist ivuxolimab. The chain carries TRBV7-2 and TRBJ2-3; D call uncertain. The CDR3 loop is CASSPKWAADTQYF. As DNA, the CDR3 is TGTGCCAGCAGCCCGAAGTGGGCTGCAGATACGCAGTATTTT.